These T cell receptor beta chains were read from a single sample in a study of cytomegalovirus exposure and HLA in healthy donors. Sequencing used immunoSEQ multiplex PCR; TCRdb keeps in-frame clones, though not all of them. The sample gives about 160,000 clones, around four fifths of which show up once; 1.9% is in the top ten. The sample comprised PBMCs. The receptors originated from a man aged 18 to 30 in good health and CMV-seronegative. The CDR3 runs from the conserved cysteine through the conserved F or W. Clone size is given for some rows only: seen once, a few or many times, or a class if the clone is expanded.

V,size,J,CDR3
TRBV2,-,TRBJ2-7,CASSDVSTGGYEQYF
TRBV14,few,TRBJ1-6,CASSLTGGTNSPLHF
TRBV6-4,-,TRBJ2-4,CASSRTSGENIQYF
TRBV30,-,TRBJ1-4,CAWSVAGGQKLFF
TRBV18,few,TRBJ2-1,CASSPVTGDYNEQFF
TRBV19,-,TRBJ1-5,CASSIGGTVNQPQHF
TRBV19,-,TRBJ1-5,CASIDRGVNQPQHF
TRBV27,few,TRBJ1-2,CASSLYGQVRTLYGYTF
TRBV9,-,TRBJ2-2,CASSVGVGEVENTGELFF
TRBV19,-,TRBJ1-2,CASGQGYGYTF
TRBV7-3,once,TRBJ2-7,CASSLMAGGYEQYF
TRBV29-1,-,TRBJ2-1,CSLSLSGSVDEQFF
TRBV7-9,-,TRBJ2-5,CASSLEAGRQETQYF
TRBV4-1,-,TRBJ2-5,CASSQDPGPPKGEQYF
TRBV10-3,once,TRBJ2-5,CAISEAGSLETQYF
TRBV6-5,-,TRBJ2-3,CASSLAGGDTQYF
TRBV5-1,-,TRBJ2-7,CASSFGQGTYEQYF
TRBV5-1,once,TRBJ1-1,CASSLELNTEAFF
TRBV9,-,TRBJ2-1,CASSAPDPGSYNEQFF
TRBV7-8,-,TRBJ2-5,CASSPQGWETQYF
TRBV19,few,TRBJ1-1,CASSIGRGVGEAFF
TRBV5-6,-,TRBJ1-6,CASSLGTGGSPLHF
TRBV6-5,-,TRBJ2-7,CASSYSAGFYEQYF
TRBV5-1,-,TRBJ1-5,CASSSGEGVNQPQHF
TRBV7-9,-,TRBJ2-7,CASSLSRTSGRDYEQYF
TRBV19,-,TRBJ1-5,CASSIGRRGRNQPQHF
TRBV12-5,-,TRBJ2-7,CASGAGARLYEQYF
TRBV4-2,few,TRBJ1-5,CASSQVGGGGNQPQHF
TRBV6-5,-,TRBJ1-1,CASSRGANTEAFF
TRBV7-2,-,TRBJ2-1,CASSFTGTGSLEQFF
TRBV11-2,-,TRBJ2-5,CASSLEAVQETQYF
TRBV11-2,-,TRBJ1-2,CASSFAQGGQGYTF
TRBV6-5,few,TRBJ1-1,CASSYSTGFTEAFF
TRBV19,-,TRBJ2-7,CASSPRQGRAYEQYF
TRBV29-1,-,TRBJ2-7,CSVEDLRGGYEQYF
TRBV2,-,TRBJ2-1,CASSGRQGRSYNEQFF
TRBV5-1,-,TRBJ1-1,CASSLGQLNEAFF
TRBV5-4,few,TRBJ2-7,CASSSTHTSGLYEQYF
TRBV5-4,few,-,CASSSGGTSGFAYEQYF
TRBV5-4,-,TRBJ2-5,CASSLEGTVQYF
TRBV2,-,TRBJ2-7,CASSVYEQYF
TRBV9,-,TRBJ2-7,CASRAGAGGGEQYF
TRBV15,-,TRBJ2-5,CATNAYPRETQYF
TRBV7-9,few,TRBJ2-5,CASSSPGQGRETQYF
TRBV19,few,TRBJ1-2,CASSRWTGGLDGYTF
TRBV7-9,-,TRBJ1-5,CASSLTESNQPQHF
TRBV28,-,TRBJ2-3,CASRSGLLESTDTQYF
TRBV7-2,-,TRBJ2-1,CASSEVPGQGWEQFF
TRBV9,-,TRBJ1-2,CASSAGQFRDYGYTF